These 18 T cell receptor beta chains came from one sample sequenced in a study of T cell repertoires in cytomegalovirus infection. MiXCR was run by TCRdb on the reads, yielding one entry per CDR3 protein. The sample holds about 490,000 distinct CDR3 sequences, 11% seen once. Sequencing input: PBMCs. These receptor sequences come from a human donor in good health (CMV status not recorded). Some clones in this sample may be carry-over from other donors' samples.

V gene TRBV7-9 combines with J gene TRBJ2-1, with TRBD1 as a possible D gene (7 bases). Germline CDR1 is SEHNR and CDR2 is FQNEAQ (reference sequence). The CDR3 spans 13 residues. V shed 6 bases and J shed 8 bases, with 14 bases lying between them. The CDR3 sequence is CASRSTGEDEQFF. CDR3 sequence (DNA): TGTGCCAGCAGATCCACAGGGGAGGATGAGCAGTTCTTC.

This clonotype was seen repeatedly, ten times or more. V is TRBV11-3 and J is TRBJ1-1; D might be TRBD1 (5 bases). The CDR3 runs 14 residues. Germline CDR1 is SGHNT and CDR2 is YENEEA. Trimming shortened V by 4 bases and J by 1 base, and 10 bases separated the two germline ends. For the CDR3, the DNA is TGTGCCAGCAGCTCGGGACGGGAGAACACTGAAGCTTTCTTT. Protein: CASSSGRENTEAFF.

This clonotype was counted ten times or more. V gene TRBV11-3 combines with J gene TRBJ2-1, with 7 bases lining up with TRBD1. J gave up 6 bases and V 1 base, and 6 bases lay outside the gene matches. Germline CDR1 and CDR2: SGHNT and YENEEA. CDR3 length equals 15 residues. The CDR3 is CASSLGDRQINEQFF. CDR3 coding DNA: TGTGCCAGCAGCTTAGGGGACAGACAGATCAATGAGCAGTTCTTC. The full variable domain, completed using reference TRBV11-3 and TRBJ2-1, is EAGVVQSPRYKIIEKKQPVAFWCNPISGHNTLYWYLQNLGQGPELLIRYENEEAVDDSQLPKDRFSAERLKGVDSTLKIQPAELGDSAVYLCASSLGDRQINEQFFGPGTRLTVL.

This clonotype appeared many times. The rearrangement links TRBV15 to TRBJ2-7; 9 bases align to TRBD2. Germline assignment: CDR1 LNHNV and CDR2 YYDKDF (reference sequence). The CDR3 runs to 14 residues. V shed 5 bases, J shed 1 base, and the junction held 3 bases outside the gene matches. CDR3 protein: CATSGGRGSYEQYF. The CDR3 DNA reads as TGTGCCACCAGCGGCGGGAGGGGTTCCTACGAGCAGTACTTC.

This clonotype has just a few counts. The chain has TRBV20-1 and TRBJ2-3; D possibly uses TRBD1 or TRBD2 (6 bases each). Germline V gene data show CDR1 as DFQATT and CDR2 as SNEGSKA (reference sequence). The CDR3 spans 14 residues. V dropped 5 bases and J dropped 5 bases, with 17 bases sitting between them. CDR3 DNA sequence: TGCAGTGCTGGGCAGGGGAGGATCATAGATACGCAGTATTTT. This sequence encodes CSAGQGRIIDTQYF.

In its sample, this clonotype was seen many times. The V call is TRBV18, the J call TRBJ1-6; D possibly corresponds to TRBD1 (6 bases). V was pared by 3 bases and J by 8 bases, with 17 bases between. Germline-derived CDR1 and CDR2 are KGHSH and LQKENI. The CDR3 is made up of 16 amino acids. CDR3 in amino acids: CASSPSAGVQDSPLHF. CDR3 nucleotide sequence: TGTGCCAGCTCACCTTCCGCAGGGGTTCAGGATTCACCCCTCCACTTT.

This clonotype was counted ten times or more. The rearrangement uses TRBV12-3 or TRBV12-4 and TRBJ1-1; 10 bases match TRBD1. The junction had 2 bases not matched to a gene; V was cut back by 7 bases and J by 3 bases. The CDR3 is made up of 13 amino acids. The CDR3 DNA reads as TGTGCCAGCATCGGACAGGGGGACACTGAAGCTTTCTTT. Its translation: CASIGQGDTEAFF.

The chain combines TRBV18 with TRBJ1-1; tentatively, D is TRBD1 (5 bases). CDR3 size: 14 residues. Trimming removed 4 bases at V and 1 base at J, with 10 bases between. Germline-derived CDR1 and CDR2 are KGHSH and LQKENI. The CDR3 spells CASSLQDRNTEAFF. The CDR3 bases are TGTGCCAGCTCACTACAAGACAGGAACACTGAAGCTTTCTTT.

About this clonotype itself: This clone may be a read error of a much larger clone one base away. The genes are TRBV28 and TRBJ2-1; the D is unclear. The CDR3 runs to 16 residues. Trimming left V 6 bases short and J 2 bases short, with 17 bases between. CDR1 MDHEN and CDR2 SYDVKM come from the germline V gene. The CDR3 DNA sequence: TGTGCCAGCAGCTCCCTCAGCGAGACCCCCTACAATGAGCAGTTCTTC. Translated: CASSSLSETPYNEQFF.

The V gene is TRBV5-6, the J gene TRBJ2-7; TRBD1 matches at 8 bases. J was trimmed by 9 bases and V by 4 bases; bases with no gene match: 15. Germline loops: CDR1 SGHDT, CDR2 YYEEEE. The CDR3 loop spans 15 amino acids. The CDR3 sequence is CASSPPSGTGPLQYF. Here the CDR3 DNA reads TGTGCCAGCAGCCCGCCCTCCGGGACAGGACCGTTGCAGTACTTC.

This clonotype was seen many times. This chain joins TRBV28 and TRBJ1-1; D is possibly TRBD1 (5 bases). CDR3 size: 17 residues. The germline V gene has CDR1 MDHEN and CDR2 SYDVKM. V lost 0 bases and J 3 bases, leaving 17 bases between the germline ends. CDR3 region: CASSLWATRVGDTEAFF. The DNA of the CDR3 is TGTGCCAGCAGTTTATGGGCGACCAGGGTTGGGGACACTGAAGCTTTCTTT.

This chain joins TRBV20-1 and TRBJ1-6; no clear D gene. Germline V CDR1 and CDR2: DFQATT, SNEGSKA (reference sequence). This CDR3 has 14 amino acids. V lost 2 bases, J lost 11 bases, and 16 bases lay in between. CDR3 in DNA: TGCAGTGCTAGAAACCCAGGCCTGGGAGCACCCCTCCACTTT. This codes for CSARNPGLGAPLHF.

This clonotype was counted ten times or more. This chain uses TRBV6-2 or TRBV6-3 with TRBJ2-7; D is perhaps TRBD2 (5 bases). The CDR3 length is 12 residues. The germline V gene has CDR1 MNHEY and CDR2 SVGEGT. V lost 7 bases and J lost 2, with 9 bases in between. CDR3 bases: TGTGCCAGCACGTCGGAGGCCTACGAGCAGTACTTC. Translation gives CASTSEAYEQYF.

This clonotype has more than one count but fewer than ten. The chain joins TRBV3-1 to TRBJ1-1, with 9 bases identical to TRBD1. The V gene end was trimmed by 2 bases and the J gene end by 4 bases; junction bases not matched to a gene: 5. The germline gives CDR1 LGHDT, CDR2 YNNKEL (reference sequence). This CDR3 contains 15 residues. CDR3 coding DNA: TGTGCCAGCAGCCAACTACAGGGGGCAGGCACTGAAGCTTTCTTT. Its protein product is CASSQLQGAGTEAFF.

In its sample, this clonotype was seen many times. This chain uses TRBV28 with TRBJ2-3, with 13 bases lining up with TRBD2. The CDR3 contains 14 residues. V was pared by 10 bases and J by 5 bases, with 6 bases of the junction left unmatched. Germline CDR1 and CDR2: MDHEN and SYDVKM. CDR3 loop: CATAGTSGVDTQYF. The DNA for the CDR3 is TGTGCCACCGCCGGGACTAGCGGGGTAGATACGCAGTATTTT.

This clonotype was recorded many times. The V call is TRBV29-1, the J call TRBJ1-1; D may be TRBD1 (6 bases). The CDR3 has 13 amino acids. Trimming removed 7 bases at V and 4 bases at J, with 16 bases between. Germline V gene sequence: CDR1 SQVTM, CDR2 ANQGSEA. DNA for the CDR3: TGCAGCGCCACGTGGGGGGCAACCACTGAAGCTTTCTTT. Translated: CSATWGATTEAFF.

The chain uses TRBV29-1 and TRBJ1-2; D not resolved. The V gene lost 3 bases and the J gene lost 6 bases, with 8 bases spanning the gap. CDR3 length equals 11 residues. CDR1 and CDR2 from the germline V gene are SQVTM and ANQGSEA. CDR3 bases: TGCAGCGTTGACGGGAATGATGGCTACACCTTC. This encodes CSVDGNDGYTF.

This clonotype was picked up a small number of times. The chain joins TRBV3-1 to TRBJ1-1; perhaps TRBD1 as D (5 bases). CDR1 and CDR2 (germline): LGHDT, YNNKEL (reference sequence). V lost 0 bases and J 4 bases, leaving 9 bases between the germline ends. The CDR3 is 14 residues long. This CDR3 is CASSQDGGGTEAFF. The DNA for the CDR3 is TGTGCCAGCAGCCAAGATGGCGGGGGCACTGAAGCTTTCTTT.